A single sample gave rise to the 6 T cell receptor beta chains below, sequenced in a study of cytomegalovirus exposure and HLA in healthy donors. Generated by immunoSEQ multiplex PCR, the TCRdb table keeps only in-frame clones and is missing some. The sample includes around 250,000 clones, 80% to 95% of them seen just once. The sample comprised PBMCs. These TCRs come from a woman in her twenties or thirties in good health and CMV-seronegative.

This sequence joins TRBV11-2 and TRBJ2-5, with TRBD2 matching over 8 bases. The CDR3 loop spans 16 amino acids. Trimming removed 4 bases from V and 5 bases from J; junction bases left unmatched: 12. The germline gives CDR1 SGHAT, CDR2 FQNNGV. The CDR3 DNA reads TGTGCCAGCAGCTCGAAGGGACTAGAGGGTGTGGAGACCCAGTACTTC. This gives the protein CASSSKGLEGVETQYF. Combining the CDR3 with reference TRBV11-2 and TRBJ2-5 gives the whole variable domain EAGVAQSPRYKIIEKRQSVAFWCNPISGHATLYWYQQILGQGPKLLIQFQNNGVVDDSQLPKDRFSAERLKGVDSTLKIQPAKLEDSAVYLCASSSKGLEGVETQYFGPGTRLLVL.

V and J are TRBV5-6 and TRBJ2-3; a possible D gene is TRBD1 (5 bases). This CDR3 contains 13 residues. With 4 bases removed from V and 5 bases from J, the gap between germline ends came to 11 bases. Germline V gene lookup returns CDR1 SGHDT and CDR2 YYEEEE. CDR3 region: CASSTGLGDTQYF. For the CDR3, the DNA is TGTGCCAGCAGCACAGGTCTCGGAGATACGCAGTATTTT.

The V and J genes are TRBV7-9 and TRBJ1-2; D gene ambiguous. The CDR3 runs 14 residues. V lost 0 bases and J 4 bases, leaving 9 bases between the germline ends. Germline V CDR1 and CDR2: SEHNR, FQNEAQ (reference sequence). CDR3 sequence: CASSLAGSLYGYTF. CDR3 DNA: TGTGCCAGCAGCTTAGCCGGTAGCCTCTATGGCTACACCTTC.

The CDR3 spells CAWSASQGGEQYF. The CDR3 DNA reads TGTGCCTGGAGTGCTAGTCAGGGTGGGGAGCAGTACTTC. The chain recombines TRBV30 with TRBJ2-7; the D gene is possibly TRBD1 (5 bases). Germline lookup yields CDR1 GTSNPN and CDR2 SVGIG (reference sequence). The CDR3 loop spans 13 amino acids. V was shortened by 1 base and J by 7 bases, with 14 bases between the two germline ends.

The chain is built from TRBV5-1 and TRBJ2-2, with a tentative D call TRBD1 (5 bases). The CDR3 is 13 residues long. The ends were cut back, 0 bases at V and 13 bases at J, with 13 bases in the middle. Germline assignment: CDR1 SGHRS and CDR2 YFSETQ. Written as DNA, the CDR3 is TGCGCCAGCAGCTTGGCCGGACAAAGGGGGCTGTTTTTT. Residues: CASSLAGQRGLFF.

Concerning this clone: The junction departs from germline at one end; a sequencing error may be responsible. The chain uses TRBV9 and TRBJ2-1; the D gene is possibly TRBD2 (6 bases). Germline CDR1 SGDLS, CDR2 YYNGEE. The CDR3 totals 15 residues. This chain's CDR3 is CASSGRDSSYHEQFF. The DNA of the CDR3 is TGTGCCAGCAGCGGCCGGGACTCCTCCTACCATGAGCAGTTCTTC. The full variable domain, with the rest looked up from reference TRBV9 and TRBJ2-1, is DSGVTQTPKHLITATGQRVTLRCSPRSGDLSVYWYQQSLDQGLQFLIQYYNGEERAKGNILERFSAQQFPDLHSELNLSSLELGDSALYFCASSGRDSSYHEQFFGPGTRLTVL.